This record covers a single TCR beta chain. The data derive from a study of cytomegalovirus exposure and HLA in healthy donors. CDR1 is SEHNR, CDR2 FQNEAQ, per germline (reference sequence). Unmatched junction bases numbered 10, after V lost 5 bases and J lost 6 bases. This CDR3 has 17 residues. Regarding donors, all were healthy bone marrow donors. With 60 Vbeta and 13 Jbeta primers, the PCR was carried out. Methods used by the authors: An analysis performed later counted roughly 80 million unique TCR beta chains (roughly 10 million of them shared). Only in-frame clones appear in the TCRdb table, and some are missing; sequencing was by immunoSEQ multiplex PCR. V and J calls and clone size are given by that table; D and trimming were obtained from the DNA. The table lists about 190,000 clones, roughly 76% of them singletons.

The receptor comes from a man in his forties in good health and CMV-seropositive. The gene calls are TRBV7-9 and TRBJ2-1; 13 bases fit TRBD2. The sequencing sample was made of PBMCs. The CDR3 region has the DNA TGTGCCAGCAGCCGCCGAACTACTAGCGGGGGGGCCAATGAGCAGTTCTTC. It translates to CASSRRTTSGGANEQFF.